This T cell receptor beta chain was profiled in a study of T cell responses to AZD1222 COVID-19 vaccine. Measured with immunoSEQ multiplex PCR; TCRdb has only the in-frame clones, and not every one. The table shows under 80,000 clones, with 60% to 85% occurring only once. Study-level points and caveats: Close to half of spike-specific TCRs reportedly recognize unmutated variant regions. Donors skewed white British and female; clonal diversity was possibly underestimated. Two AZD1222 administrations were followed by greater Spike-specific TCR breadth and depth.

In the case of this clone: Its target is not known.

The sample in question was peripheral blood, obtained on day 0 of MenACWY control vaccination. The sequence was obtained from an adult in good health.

The CDR3 here is CSVTTGGATEAFF. CDR3 nucleotides: TGCAGCGTTACTACAGGGGGCGCGACTGAAGCTTTCTTT. The chain recombines TRBV29-1 with TRBJ1-1; 9 nucleotides match TRBD1. This CDR3 has 13 residues. The germline V gene has CDR1 SQVTM and CDR2 ANQGSEA. Trimming removed 5 bases from V and 5 bases from J; junction bases left unmatched: 6.